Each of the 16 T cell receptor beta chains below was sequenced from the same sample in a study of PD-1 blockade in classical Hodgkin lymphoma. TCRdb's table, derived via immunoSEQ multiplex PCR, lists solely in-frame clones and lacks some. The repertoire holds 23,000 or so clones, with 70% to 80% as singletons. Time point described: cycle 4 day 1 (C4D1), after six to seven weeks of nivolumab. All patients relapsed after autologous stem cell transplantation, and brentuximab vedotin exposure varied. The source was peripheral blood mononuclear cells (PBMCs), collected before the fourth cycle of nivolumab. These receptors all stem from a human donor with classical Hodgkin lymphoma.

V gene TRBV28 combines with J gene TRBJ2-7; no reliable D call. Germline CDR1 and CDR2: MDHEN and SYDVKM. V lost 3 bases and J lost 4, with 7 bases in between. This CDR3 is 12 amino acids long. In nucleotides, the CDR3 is TGTGCCAGCAGTTTCCAAAATTACGAGCAGTACTTC. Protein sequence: CASSFQNYEQYF.

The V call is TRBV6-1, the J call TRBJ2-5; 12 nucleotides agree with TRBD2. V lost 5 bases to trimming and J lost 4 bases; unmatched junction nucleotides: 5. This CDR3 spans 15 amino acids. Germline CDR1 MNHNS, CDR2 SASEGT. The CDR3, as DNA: TGTGCCAGCAGTCCTAGCGGGGGGGGACGAGAGACCCAGTACTTC. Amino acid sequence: CASSPSGGGRETQYF.

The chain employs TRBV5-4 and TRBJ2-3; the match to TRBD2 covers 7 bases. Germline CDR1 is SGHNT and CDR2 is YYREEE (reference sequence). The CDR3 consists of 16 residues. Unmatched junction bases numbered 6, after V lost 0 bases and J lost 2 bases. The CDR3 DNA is TGTGCCAGCAGCTTGGGGCTAGCGGACCTCACAGATACGCAGTATTTT. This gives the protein CASSLGLADLTDTQYF.

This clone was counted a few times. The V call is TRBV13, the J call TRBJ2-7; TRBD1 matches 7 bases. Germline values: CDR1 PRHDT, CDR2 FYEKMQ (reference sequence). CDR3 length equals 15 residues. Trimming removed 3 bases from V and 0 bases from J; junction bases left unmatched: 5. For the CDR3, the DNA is TGTGCCAGCAGCTTCCGGACAGGAAGCTCCTACGAGCAGTACTTC. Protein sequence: CASSFRTGSSYEQYF. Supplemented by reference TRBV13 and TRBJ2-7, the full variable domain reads AAGVIQSPRHLIKEKRETATLKCYPIPRHDTVYWYQQGPGQDPQFLISFYEKMQSDKGSIPDRFSAQQFSDYHSELNMSSLELGDSALYFCASSFRTGSSYEQYFGPGTRLTVT.

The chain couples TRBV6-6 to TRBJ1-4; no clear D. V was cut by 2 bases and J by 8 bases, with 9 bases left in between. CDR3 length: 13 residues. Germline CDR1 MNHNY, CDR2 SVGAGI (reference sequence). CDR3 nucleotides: TGTGCCAGCAGTTACGGGATCGCAGAAAAACTGTTTTTT. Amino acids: CASSYGIAEKLFF.

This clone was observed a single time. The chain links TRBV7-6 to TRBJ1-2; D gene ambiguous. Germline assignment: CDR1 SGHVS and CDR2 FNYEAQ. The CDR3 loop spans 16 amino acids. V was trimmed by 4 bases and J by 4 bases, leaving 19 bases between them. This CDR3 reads CASSSQRADITYGYTF. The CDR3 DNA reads TGTGCCAGCAGCTCCCAGAGGGCAGACATCACCTATGGCTACACCTTC.

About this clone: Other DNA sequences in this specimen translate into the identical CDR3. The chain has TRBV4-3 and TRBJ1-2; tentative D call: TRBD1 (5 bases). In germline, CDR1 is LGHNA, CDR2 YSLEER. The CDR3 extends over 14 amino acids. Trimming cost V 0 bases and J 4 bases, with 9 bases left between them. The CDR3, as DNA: TGCGCCAGCAGCCAAGATAGGGGCTCCTATGGCTACACCTTC. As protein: CASSQDRGSYGYTF.

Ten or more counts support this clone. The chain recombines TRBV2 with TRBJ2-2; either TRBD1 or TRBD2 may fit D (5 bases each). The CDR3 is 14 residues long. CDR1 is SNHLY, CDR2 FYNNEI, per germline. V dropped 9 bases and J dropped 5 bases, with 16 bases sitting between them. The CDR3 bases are TGTGCCAGACTAGACCCAGGGCGAACCGGGGAGCTGTTTTTT. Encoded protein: CARLDPGRTGELFF.

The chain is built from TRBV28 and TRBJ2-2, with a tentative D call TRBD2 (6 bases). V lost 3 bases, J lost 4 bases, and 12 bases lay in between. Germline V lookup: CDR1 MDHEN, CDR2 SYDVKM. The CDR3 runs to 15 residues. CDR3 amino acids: CASSFQLASTGELFF. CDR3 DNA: TGTGCCAGCAGTTTCCAACTAGCTAGCACCGGGGAGCTGTTTTTT.

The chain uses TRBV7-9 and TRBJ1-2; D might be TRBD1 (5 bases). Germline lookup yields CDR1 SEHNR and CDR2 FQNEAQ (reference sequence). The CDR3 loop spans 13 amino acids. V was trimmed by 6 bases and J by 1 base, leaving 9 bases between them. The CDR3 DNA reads TGTGCCAGCAGTCGAGGGGATAACTATGGCTACACCTTC. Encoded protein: CASSRGDNYGYTF. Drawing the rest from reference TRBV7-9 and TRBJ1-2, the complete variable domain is DTGVSQNPRHKITKRGQNVTFRCDPISEHNRLYWYRQTLGQGPEFLTYFQNEAQLEKSRLLSDRFSAERPKGSFSTLEIQRTEQGDSAMYLCASSRGDNYGYTFGSGTRLTVV.

The chain's CDR3 is CASSHLQDSGNTIYF. The CDR3 nucleotides read TGCGCCAGCAGCCACCTCCAAGACTCTGGAAACACCATATATTTT. V is TRBV4-3 and J is TRBJ1-3; D unclear. V lost 3 bases and J lost 0, with 9 bases in between. There are 15 residues in the CDR3. Germline loops: CDR1 LGHNA, CDR2 YSLEER.

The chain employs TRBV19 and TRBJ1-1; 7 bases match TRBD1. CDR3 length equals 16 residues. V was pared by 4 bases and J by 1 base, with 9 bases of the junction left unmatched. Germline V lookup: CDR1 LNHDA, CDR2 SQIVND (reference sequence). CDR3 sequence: CASSTTGASGNTEAFF. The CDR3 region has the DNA TGTGCCAGTAGTACAACAGGGGCGTCAGGGAACACTGAAGCTTTCTTT.

The CDR3 nucleotides read TGTGCCAGCAGCGTTAGGGACAGACTCTTATTGGACACTGAAGCTTTCTTT. It yields the protein CASSVRDRLLLDTEAFF. This chain connects TRBV7-8 to TRBJ1-1; 7 positions agree with TRBD1. The CDR3 runs 17 residues. The germline V gene encodes CDR1 SGHVS and CDR2 FQNEAQ. V gave up 5 bases and J gave up 3 bases; unmatched junction bases: 15.

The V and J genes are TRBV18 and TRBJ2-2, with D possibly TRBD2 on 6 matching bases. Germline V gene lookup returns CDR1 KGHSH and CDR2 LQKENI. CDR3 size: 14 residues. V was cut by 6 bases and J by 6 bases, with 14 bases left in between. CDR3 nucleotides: TGTGCCAGCTCGGTCGGAGCGGGTCCCGGGGAGCTGTTTTTT. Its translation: CASSVGAGPGELFF.

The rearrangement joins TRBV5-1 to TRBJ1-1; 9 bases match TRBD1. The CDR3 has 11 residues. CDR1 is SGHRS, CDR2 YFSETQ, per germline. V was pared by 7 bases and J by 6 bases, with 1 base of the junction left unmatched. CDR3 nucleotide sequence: TGCGCCAGCTGGACAGGGGCTGAAGCTTTCTTT. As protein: CASWTGAEAFF.

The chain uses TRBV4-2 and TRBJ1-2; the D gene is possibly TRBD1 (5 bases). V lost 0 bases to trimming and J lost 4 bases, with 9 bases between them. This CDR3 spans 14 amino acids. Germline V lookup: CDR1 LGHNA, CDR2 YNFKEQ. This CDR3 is CASSQDGGSYGYTF. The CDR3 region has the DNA TGTGCCAGCAGCCAAGATGGGGGGAGCTATGGCTACACCTTC.